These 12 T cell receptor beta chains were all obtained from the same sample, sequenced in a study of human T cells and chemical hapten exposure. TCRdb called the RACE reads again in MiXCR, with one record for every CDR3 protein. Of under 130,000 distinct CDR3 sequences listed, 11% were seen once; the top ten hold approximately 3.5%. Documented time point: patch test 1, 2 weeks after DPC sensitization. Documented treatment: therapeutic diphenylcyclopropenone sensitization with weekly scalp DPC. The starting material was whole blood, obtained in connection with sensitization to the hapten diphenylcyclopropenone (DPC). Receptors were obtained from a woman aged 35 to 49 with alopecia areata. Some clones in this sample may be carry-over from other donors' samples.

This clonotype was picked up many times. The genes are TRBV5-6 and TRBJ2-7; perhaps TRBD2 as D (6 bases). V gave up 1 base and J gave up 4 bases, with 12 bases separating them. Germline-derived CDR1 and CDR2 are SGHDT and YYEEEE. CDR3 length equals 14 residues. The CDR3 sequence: CASSLSGTHYEQYF. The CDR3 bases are TGTGCCAGCAGCTTGTCCGGGACTCATTACGAGCAGTACTTC. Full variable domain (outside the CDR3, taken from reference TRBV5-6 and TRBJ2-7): DAGVTQSPTHLIKTRGQQVTLRCSPKSGHDTVSWYQQALGQGPQFIFQYYEEEERQRGNFPDRFSGHQFPNYSSELNVNALLLGDSALYLCASSLSGTHYEQYFGPGTRLTVT.

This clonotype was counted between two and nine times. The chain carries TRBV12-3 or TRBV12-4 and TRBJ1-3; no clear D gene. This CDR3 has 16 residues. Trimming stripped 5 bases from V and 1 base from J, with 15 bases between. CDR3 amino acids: CASSPFKGVSGNTIYF. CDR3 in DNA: TGTGCCAGCAGTCCCTTCAAGGGAGTGTCTGGAAACACCATATATTTT.

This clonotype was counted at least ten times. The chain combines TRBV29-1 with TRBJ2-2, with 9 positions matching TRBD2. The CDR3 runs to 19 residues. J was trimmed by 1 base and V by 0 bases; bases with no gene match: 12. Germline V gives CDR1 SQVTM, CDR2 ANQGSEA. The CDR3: CSVEDSGGRALGNTGELFF. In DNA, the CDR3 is TGCAGCGTTGAAGATTCGGGCGGGAGGGCCCTCGGGAACACCGGGGAGCTGTTTTTT.

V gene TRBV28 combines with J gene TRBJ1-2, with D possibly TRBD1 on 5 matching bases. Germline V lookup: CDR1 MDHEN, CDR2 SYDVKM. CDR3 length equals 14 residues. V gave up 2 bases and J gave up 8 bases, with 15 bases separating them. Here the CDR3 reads CASSLPRQIGGYTF. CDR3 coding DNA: TGTGCCAGCAGTTTACCACGACAGATAGGGGGCTACACCTTC.

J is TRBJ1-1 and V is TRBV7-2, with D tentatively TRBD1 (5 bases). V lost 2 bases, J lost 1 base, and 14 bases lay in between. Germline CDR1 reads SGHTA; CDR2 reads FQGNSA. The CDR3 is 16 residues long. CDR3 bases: TGTGCCAGCAGCTTAATGTCGGTCGGGACGAACACTGAAGCTTTCTTT. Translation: CASSLMSVGTNTEAFF.

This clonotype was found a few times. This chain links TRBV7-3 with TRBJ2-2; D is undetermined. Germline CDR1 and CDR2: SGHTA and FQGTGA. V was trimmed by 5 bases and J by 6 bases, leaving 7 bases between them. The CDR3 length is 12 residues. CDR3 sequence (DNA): TGTGCCAGCAGCCACTCAGCCGGGGAGCTGTTTTTT. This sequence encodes CASSHSAGELFF.

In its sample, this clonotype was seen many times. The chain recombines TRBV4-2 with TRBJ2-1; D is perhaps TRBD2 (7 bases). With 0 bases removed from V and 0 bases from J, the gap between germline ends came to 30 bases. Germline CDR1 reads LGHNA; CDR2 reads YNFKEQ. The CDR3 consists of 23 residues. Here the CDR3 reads CASSQDPRPLLLRGPSSYNEQFF. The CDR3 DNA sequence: TGTGCCAGCAGCCAAGATCCTAGGCCTCTACTCTTGCGGGGGCCGAGCTCCTACAATGAGCAGTTCTTC.

The CDR3 bases are TGCAGTGCTGAGGGGATCTACGAGCAGTACTTC. Translation gives CSAEGIYEQYF. The rearrangement joins TRBV20-1 to TRBJ2-7; either TRBD1 or TRBD2 may fit D (5 bases each). The V gene's germline CDR1 is DFQATT and CDR2 SNEGSKA (reference sequence). The V end was cut by 5 bases, the J end by 3 bases, with 8 bases between. The CDR3 totals 11 residues.

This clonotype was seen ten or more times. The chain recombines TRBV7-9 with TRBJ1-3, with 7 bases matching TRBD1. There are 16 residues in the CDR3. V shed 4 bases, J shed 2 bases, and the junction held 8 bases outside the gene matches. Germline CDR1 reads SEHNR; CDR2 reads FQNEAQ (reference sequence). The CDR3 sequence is CASSSTGTNPGNTIYF. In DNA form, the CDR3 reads TGTGCCAGCAGCTCGACAGGGACGAACCCTGGAAACACCATATATTTT. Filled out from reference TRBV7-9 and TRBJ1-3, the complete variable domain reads DTGVSQNPRHKITKRGQNVTFRCDPISEHNRLYWYRQTLGQGPEFLTYFQNEAQLEKSRLLSDRFSAERPKGSFSTLEIQRTEQGDSAMYLCASSSTGTNPGNTIYFGEGSWLTVV.

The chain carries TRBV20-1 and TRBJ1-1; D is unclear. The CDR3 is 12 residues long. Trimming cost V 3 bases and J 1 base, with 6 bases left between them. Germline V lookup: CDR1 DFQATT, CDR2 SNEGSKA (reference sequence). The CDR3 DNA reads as TGCAGTGCTAGTTTGGCGAACACTGAAGCTTTCTTT. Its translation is CSASLANTEAFF.

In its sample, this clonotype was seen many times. CDR3 coding DNA: TGTGCCACCTCCAGTCTGAACACTGAAGCTTTCTTT. Translated, it gives CATSSLNTEAFF. This chain links TRBV7-9 with TRBJ1-1; D is uncertain. Trimming took off 10 bases at V and 0 bases at J, with 9 bases between the two ends. Germline V gives CDR1 SEHNR, CDR2 FQNEAQ (reference sequence). The CDR3 contains 12 residues.

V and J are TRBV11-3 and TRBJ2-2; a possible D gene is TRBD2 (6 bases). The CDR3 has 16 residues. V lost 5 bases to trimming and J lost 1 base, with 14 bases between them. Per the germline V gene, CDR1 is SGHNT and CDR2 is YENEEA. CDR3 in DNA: TGTGCCAGCAGCCCCAGTGGGGGAGGGAACACCGGGGAGCTGTTTTTT. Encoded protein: CASSPSGGGNTGELFF.